This T cell receptor (beta chain) was captured by sequencing in a study of T-cell reconstitution after alpha-beta-depleted transplantation in children. General study findings and limits: Reports say that about two months after transplant, the alpha-beta T cells came out of several hundred graft clones that had expanded.

Molecular barcoding with unique molecular identifiers was used for the TCRbeta library. TCRdb redid the calling of the PCR reads with MiXCR, one entry per CDR3 protein. The sample records 800,000 to 1,000,000 distinct CDR3 sequences, around 30% being singletons. The CDR3 is made up of 16 amino acids. V lost 5 bases, J lost 7 bases, and 17 bases stayed unmatched. Notes on this clonotype: Its antigen is unidentified.

The receptor comes from a boy under two years old who had a stem cell transplant for SCID, so the T cells may come from the graft donor. The J gene is TRBJ2-7, the V gene TRBV12-3 or TRBV12-4; 7 nucleotides line up with TRBD1. Sample: PBMCs, mostly from graft donor cells, taken 360 days after TCRalphabeta/CD19-depleted stem cell transplant. The CDR3 nucleotides are TGTGCCAGCAGTCCGACCCCCCGGGACAGCGGCCAGGAGCAGTACTTC. This gives the protein CASSPTPRDSGQEQYF.